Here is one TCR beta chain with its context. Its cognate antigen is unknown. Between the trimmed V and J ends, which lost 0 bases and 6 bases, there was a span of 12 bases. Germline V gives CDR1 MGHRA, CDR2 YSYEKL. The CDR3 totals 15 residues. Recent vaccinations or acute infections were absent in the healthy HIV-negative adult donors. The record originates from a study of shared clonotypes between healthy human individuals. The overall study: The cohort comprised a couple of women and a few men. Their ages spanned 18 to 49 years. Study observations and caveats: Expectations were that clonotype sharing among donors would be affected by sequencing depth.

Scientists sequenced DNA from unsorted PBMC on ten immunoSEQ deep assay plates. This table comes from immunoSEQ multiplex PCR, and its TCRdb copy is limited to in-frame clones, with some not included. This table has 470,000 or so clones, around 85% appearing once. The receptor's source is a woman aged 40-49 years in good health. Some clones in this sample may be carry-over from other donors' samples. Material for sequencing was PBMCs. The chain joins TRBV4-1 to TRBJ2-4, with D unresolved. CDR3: CASSQDHGRVNIQYF. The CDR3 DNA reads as TGCGCCAGCAGCCAAGACCACGGCCGGGTAAACATTCAGTACTTC.